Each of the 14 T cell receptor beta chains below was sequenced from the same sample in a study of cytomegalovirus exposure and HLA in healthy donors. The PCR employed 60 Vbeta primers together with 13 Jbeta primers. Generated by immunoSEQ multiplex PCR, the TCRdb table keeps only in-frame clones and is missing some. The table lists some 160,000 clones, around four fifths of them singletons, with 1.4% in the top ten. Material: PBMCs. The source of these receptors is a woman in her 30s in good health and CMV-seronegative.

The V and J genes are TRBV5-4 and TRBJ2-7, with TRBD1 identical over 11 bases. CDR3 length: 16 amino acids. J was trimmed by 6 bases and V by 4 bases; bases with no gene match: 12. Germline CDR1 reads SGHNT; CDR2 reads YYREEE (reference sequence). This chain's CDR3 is CASSPLIGTGGGEQYF. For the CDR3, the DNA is TGTGCCAGCAGCCCTCTAATCGGGACAGGGGGGGGCGAGCAGTACTTC.

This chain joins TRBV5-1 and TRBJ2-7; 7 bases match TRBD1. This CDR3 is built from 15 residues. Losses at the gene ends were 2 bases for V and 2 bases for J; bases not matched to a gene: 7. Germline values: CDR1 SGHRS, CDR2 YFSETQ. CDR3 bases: TGCGCCAGCAGCTTAGACCCGGGACAGACCTACGAGCAGTACTTC. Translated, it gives CASSLDPGQTYEQYF.

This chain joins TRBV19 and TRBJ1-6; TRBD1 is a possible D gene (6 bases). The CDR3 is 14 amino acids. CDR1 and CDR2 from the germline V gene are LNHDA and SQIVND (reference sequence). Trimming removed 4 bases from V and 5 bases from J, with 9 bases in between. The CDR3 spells CASSTRTDNSPLHF. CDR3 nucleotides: TGTGCCAGTAGTACTCGGACAGATAATTCACCCCTCCACTTT.

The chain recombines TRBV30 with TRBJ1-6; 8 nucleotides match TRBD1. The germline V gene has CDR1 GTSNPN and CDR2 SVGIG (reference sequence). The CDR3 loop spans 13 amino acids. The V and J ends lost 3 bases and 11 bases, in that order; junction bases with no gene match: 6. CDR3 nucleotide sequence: TGTGCCTGGAGATGGACAGGGAGTCCACCCCTCCACTTT. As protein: CAWRWTGSPPLHF.

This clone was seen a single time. Here the CDR3 DNA reads TGTGCCAGCGGTGGGACAGGGGGAGGTGGCTACACCTTC. It translates to CASGGTGGGGYTF. The chain recombines TRBV2 with TRBJ1-2; 11 bases match TRBD1. CDR1 SNHLY and CDR2 FYNNEI come from the germline V gene. This CDR3 comprises 13 residues. V lost 8 bases, J lost 7 bases, and 6 bases stayed unmatched. Using reference TRBV2 and TRBJ1-2 for the parts outside the CDR3, the full variable domain is EPEVTQTPSHQVTQMGQEVILRCVPISNHLYFYWYRQILGQKVEFLVSFYNNEISEKSEIFDDQFSVERPDGSNFTLKIRSTKLEDSAMYFCASGGTGGGGYTFGSGTRLTVV.

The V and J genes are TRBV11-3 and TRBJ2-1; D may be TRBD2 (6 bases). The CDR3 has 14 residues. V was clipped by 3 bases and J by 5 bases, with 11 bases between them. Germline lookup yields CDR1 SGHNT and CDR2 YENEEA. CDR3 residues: CASSFGGSHNEQFF. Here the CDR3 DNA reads TGTGCCAGCAGCTTTGGAGGGAGCCACAATGAGCAGTTCTTC. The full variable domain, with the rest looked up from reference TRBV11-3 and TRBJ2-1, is EAGVVQSPRYKIIEKKQPVAFWCNPISGHNTLYWYLQNLGQGPELLIRYENEEAVDDSQLPKDRFSAERLKGVDSTLKIQPAELGDSAVYLCASSFGGSHNEQFFGPGTRLTVL.

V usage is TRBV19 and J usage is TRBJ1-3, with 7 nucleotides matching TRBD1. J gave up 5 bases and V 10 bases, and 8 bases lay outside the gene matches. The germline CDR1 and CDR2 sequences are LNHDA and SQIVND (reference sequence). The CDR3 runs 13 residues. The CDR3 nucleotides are TGTGCCACCCGGGACAGTAGTCGAAACACCATATATTTT. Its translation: CATRDSSRNTIYF.

CDR3 loop: CASSFTGGRGEKLFF. Written as DNA, the CDR3 is TGTGCCAGCAGCTTCACAGGGGGTAGAGGAGAAAAACTGTTTTTT. The chain is built from TRBV7-9 and TRBJ1-4, with TRBD1 matching over 8 bases. Unmatched junction bases numbered 8, after V lost 3 bases and J lost 8 bases. The CDR3 sequence is 15 residues long. The germline V gene has CDR1 SEHNR and CDR2 FQNEAQ (reference sequence).

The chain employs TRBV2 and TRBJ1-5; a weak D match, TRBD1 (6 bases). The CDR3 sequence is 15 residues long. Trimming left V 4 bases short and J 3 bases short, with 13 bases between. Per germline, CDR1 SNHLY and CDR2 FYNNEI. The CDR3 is CASSGKTGHNQPQHF. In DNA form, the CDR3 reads TGTGCCAGCAGTGGTAAGACAGGTCACAATCAGCCCCAGCATTTT.

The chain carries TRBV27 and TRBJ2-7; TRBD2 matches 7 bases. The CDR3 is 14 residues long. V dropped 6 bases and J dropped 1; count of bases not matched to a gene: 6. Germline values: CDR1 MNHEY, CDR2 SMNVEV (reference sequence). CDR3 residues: CASSWSSGSYEQYF. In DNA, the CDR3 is TGTGCCAGCAGCTGGTCTAGCGGTTCCTACGAGCAGTACTTC.

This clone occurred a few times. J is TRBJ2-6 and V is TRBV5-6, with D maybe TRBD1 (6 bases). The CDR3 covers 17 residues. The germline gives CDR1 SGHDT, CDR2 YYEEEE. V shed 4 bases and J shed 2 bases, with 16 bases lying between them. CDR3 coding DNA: TGTGCCAGCAGCAGGCTCGACAGGTCCCCTGGGGCCAACGTCCTGACTTTC. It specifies CASSRLDRSPGANVLTF.

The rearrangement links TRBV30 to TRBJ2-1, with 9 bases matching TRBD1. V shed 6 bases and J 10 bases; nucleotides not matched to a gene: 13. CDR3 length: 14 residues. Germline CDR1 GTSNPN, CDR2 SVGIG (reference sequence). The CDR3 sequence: CACPRWGQGGEQFF. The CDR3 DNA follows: TGTGCCTGTCCGCGGTGGGGACAGGGAGGAGAGCAGTTCTTC.

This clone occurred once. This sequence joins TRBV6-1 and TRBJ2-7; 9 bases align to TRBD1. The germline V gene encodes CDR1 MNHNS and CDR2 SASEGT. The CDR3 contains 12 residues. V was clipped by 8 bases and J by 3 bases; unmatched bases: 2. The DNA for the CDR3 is TGTGCCAGCGGGACAGGGTACTACGAGCAGTACTTC. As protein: CASGTGYYEQYF.

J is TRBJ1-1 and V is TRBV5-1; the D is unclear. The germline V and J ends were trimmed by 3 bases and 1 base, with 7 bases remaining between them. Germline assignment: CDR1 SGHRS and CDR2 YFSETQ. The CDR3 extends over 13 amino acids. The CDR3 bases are TGCGCCAGCAGCTCCATCCCGAACACTGAAGCTTTCTTT. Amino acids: CASSSIPNTEAFF.